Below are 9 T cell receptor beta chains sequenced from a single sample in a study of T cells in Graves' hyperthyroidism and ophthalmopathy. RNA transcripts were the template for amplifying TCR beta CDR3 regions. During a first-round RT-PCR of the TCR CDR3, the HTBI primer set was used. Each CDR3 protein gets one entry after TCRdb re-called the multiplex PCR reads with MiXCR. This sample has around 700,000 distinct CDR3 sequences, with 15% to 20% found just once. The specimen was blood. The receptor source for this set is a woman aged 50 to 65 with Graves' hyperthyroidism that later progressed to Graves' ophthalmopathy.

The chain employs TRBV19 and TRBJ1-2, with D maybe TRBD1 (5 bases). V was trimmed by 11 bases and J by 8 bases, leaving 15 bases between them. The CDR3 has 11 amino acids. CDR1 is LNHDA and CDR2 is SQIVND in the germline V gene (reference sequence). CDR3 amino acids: CAGERGGGYTF. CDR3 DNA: TGTGCCGGGGAGAGGGGAGGCGGCTACACCTTC.

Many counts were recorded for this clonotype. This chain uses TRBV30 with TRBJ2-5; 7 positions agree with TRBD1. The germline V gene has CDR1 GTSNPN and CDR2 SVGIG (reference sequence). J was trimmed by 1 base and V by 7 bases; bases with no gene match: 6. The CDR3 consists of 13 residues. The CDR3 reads CALNRGRQETQYF. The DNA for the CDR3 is TGTGCCTTGAACAGGGGCCGCCAAGAGACCCAGTACTTC.

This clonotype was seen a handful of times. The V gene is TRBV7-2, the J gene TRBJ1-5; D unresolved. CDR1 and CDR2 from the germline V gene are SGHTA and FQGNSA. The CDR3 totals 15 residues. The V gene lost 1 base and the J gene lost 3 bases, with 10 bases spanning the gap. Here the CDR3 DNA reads TGTGCCAGCAGCTTAGTTAGCGTACACAATCAGCCCCAGCATTTT. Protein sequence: CASSLVSVHNQPQHF.

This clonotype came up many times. CDR3 sequence: CASSFPGPYEQYF. In nucleotides, the CDR3 is TGTGCCAGCAGCTTCCCAGGGCCCTACGAGCAGTACTTC. The gene calls are TRBV7-9 and TRBJ2-7; possibly TRBD1 for D (5 bases). Germline loops: CDR1 SEHNR, CDR2 FQNEAQ (reference sequence). Trimming removed 3 bases at V and 2 bases at J, with 8 bases between. This CDR3 spans 13 amino acids.

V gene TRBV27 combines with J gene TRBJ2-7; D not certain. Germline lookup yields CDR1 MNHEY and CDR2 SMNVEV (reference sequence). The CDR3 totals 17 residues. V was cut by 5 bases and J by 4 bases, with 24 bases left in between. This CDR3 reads CASSPSLIGRAPYEQYF. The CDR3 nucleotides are TGTGCCAGCAGTCCCTCCCTTATTGGTAGGGCTCCATACGAGCAGTACTTC.

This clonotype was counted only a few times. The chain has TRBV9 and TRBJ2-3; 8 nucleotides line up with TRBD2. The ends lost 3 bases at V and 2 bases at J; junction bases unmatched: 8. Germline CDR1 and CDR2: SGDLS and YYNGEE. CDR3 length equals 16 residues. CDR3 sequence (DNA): TGTGCCAGCAGCGACGAAGCGGGGGTTTACACAGATACGCAGTATTTT. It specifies CASSDEAGVYTDTQYF.

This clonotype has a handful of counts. The CDR3 DNA follows: TGTGCCAGCAGCGTCCCCCCTACTAGCGATAAGTTCTTC. Amino acid sequence: CASSVPPTSDKFF. The V and J genes are TRBV7-9 and TRBJ2-1, with TRBD2 matching over 7 bases. The CDR3 length is 13 residues. Trimming at V came to 5 bases and at J to 14 bases, leaving 12 bases not matched to a gene. Germline lookup yields CDR1 SEHNR and CDR2 FQNEAQ (reference sequence). The variable domain in full, completed from reference TRBV7-9 and TRBJ2-1, reads DTGVSQNPRHKITKRGQNVTFRCDPISEHNRLYWYRQTLGQGPEFLTYFQNEAQLEKSRLLSDRFSAERPKGSFSTLEIQRTEQGDSAMYLCASSVPPTSDKFFGPGTRLTVL.

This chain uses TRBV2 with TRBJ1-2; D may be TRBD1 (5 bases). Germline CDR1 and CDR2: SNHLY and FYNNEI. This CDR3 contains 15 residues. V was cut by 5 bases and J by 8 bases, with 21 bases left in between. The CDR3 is CASSKGYGSQLGYTF. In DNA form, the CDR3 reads TGTGCCAGCAGTAAGGGGTATGGGTCCCAATTGGGCTACACCTTC.

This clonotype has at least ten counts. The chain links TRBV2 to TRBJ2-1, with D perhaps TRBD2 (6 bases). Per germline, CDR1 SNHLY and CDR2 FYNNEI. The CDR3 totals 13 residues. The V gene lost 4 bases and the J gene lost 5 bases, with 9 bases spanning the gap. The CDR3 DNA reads TGTGCCAGCAGTGTGGGAGGCAACAATGAGCAGTTCTTC. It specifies CASSVGGNNEQFF.